Sequencing of this TCR beta chain was carried out in a study of Graves' ophthalmopathy and Graves' hyperthyroidism. Pregnancy or lactation, uncontrolled infections and other autoimmune diseases were grounds for excluding patients. Diagnosis was based on clinical symptoms, serum thyroxine, TRAb, thyroid ultrasound and orbital computed tomography. Approximately 10 ml of fresh blood yielded the PBMCs by density gradient. Amplified TCR beta CDR3 regions were obtained using RNA transcripts as template. The first-round RT-PCR employed HTBI primers together with the Qiagen OneStep RT-PCR kit. A multiplex PCR was then performed as the second round. TCRdb re-called the multiplex PCR reads through MiXCR, storing one row per CDR3 protein. Of about 480,000 distinct CDR3 sequences listed, approximately 15% are singletons. This clonotype was picked up many times. Its target is unknown. Findings and caveats of the study: In predicting ophthalmopathy progression, the model reached approximately 71% sensitivity and approximately 72% specificity.

With 5 bases removed from V and 2 bases from J, the gap between germline ends came to 15 bases. The CDR3 has 15 amino acids. The sample consisted of blood. The receptor's source is a woman in her 30s with Graves' ophthalmopathy. The chain joins TRBV12-3 or TRBV12-4 to TRBJ2-5, with D hard to call. CDR3 loop: CASSPRVIEQETQYF. CDR3 sequence (DNA): TGTGCCAGCAGTCCACGGGTGATCGAGCAAGAGACCCAGTACTTC.